This paragraph covers one T cell receptor beta chain sequence. Its antigen is unknown. The CDR3 length is 14 residues. Germline V gives CDR1 SGDLS, CDR2 YYNGEE. Deletions cut 0 bases from V and 8 bases from J, with 12 bases between. The data belong to a study of T cells after yellow fever vaccination. Template switching by 5'RACE produced TCR cDNA, adding a universal primer site and UMIs. TCRdb processed the 5' RACE reads anew with MiXCR; each CDR3 protein has one entry. This sample has some 97,000 distinct CDR3 sequences, with less than 6% found just once. Study outcomes and limitations: After the booster, 96% of CD4 and 88% of CD8 primary-response clones were re-detected. CD4 and CD8 compartments shared a small share of clonotypes, likely from convergent recombination.

The sample was CD8+ T cells sorted from PBMCs, taken 10 days after the yellow fever booster vaccination. The chain combines TRBV9 with TRBJ2-1; no clear D gene. The clonotype originates from a man in his late teens or twenties who received the YFV17D yellow fever vaccine. The CDR3 nucleotides read TGTGCCAGCAGCGTAGGTGAGGCATTAGATGAGCAGTTCTTC. This codes for CASSVGEALDEQFF.